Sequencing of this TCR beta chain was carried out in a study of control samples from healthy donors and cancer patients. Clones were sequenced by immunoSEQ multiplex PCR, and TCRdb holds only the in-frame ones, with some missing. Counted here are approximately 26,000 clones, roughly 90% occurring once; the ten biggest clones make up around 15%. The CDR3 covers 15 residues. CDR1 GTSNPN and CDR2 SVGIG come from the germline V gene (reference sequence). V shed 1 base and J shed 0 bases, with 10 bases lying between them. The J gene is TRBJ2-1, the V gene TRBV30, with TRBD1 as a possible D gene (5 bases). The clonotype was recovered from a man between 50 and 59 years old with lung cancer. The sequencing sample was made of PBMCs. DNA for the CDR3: TGTGCCTGGAGTGAAGGGGAATTCTCCTACAATGAGCAGTTCTTC. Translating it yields CAWSEGEFSYNEQFF.